Sequencing of this T cell receptor beta chain was carried out in a study of STAT5B mutations in CD4+ large granular lymphocyte leukemia. Notes on the study in general: No patients shared main leukemic clonotypes, though roughly 27% appeared at low frequency elsewhere. Without putative leukemic clones, patient CD4-sorted repertoires remained more clonal than healthy CD4+ repertoires.

Controls came from buffy coats of healthy blood donors. In the study's own analysis: A productive frequency of 2.59 x 10-5 was the lowest detectable. Sequencing was performed with immunoSEQ multiplex PCR; in TCRdb, only in-frame clones are kept and a portion is missing. V, J and clone size are taken as reported in that table, and D and trimming were inferred from the DNA itself. The table lists roughly 29,000 clones, 78% of them singletons. The V gene's germline CDR1 is SEHNR and CDR2 FQNEAQ (reference sequence). CDR3 length equals 19 residues. V lost 7 bases and J lost 0; bases outside the gene matches: 16. About this clone: Its antigen is undetermined.

Material: CD4+ T cells from blood buffy coats. J is TRBJ1-3 and V is TRBV7-9; 9 bases are a match to TRBD1. This TCR was recovered from a human donor in good health. CDR3 nucleotides: TGTGCCAGCACCCGGGGAACGGGACAGGGCCGAGGCTCTGGAAACACCATATATTTT. Translated, it gives CASTRGTGQGRGSGNTIYF.